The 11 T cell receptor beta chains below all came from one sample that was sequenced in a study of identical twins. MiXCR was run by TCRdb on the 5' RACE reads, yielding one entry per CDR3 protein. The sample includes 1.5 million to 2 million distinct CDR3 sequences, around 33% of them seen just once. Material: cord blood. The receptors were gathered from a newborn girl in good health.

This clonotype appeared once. The CDR3 spells CASSFDGQGDQPQHF. The CDR3 DNA reads as TGTGCCAGCAGTTTTGATGGACAGGGTGATCAGCCCCAGCATTTT. This chain connects TRBV12-3 or TRBV12-4 to TRBJ1-5, with 8 nucleotides matching TRBD1. V lost 3 bases and J lost 5; bases outside the gene matches: 6. The CDR3 consists of 15 residues.

The CDR3 sequence: CASRAPGQGWDEQYF. The CDR3 nucleotides read TGCGCCAGCAGAGCACCGGGACAGGGCTGGGATGAGCAGTACTTC. The chain is built from TRBV4-1 and TRBJ2-5; 9 bases are shared with TRBD1. The CDR3 has 15 residues. Germline V gives CDR1 MGHRA, CDR2 YSYEKL. V dropped 6 bases and J dropped 11; count of bases not matched to a gene: 16.

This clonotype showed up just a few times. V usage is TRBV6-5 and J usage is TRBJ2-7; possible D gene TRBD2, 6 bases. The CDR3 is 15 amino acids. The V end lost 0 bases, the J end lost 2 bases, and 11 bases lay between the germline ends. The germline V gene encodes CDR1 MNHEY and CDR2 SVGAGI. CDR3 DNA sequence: TGTGCCAGCAGTTACTCAGGGGCGGGACCCTACGAGCAGTACTTC. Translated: CASSYSGAGPYEQYF.

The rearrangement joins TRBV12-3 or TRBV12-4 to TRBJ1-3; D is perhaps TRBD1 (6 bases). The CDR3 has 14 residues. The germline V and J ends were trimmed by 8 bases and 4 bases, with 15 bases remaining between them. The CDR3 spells CASRRGGQGNTIYF. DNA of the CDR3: TGTGCCAGCCGCCGGGGGGGACAAGGAAACACCATATATTTT.

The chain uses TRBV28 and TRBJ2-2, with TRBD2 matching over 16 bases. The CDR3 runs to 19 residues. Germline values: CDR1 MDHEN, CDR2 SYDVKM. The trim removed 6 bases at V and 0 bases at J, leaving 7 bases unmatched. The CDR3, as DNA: TGTGCCAGCAGCCCCTTGGGACTAGCGGGAGGGCCGAACACCGGGGAGCTGTTTTTT. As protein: CASSPLGLAGGPNTGELFF.

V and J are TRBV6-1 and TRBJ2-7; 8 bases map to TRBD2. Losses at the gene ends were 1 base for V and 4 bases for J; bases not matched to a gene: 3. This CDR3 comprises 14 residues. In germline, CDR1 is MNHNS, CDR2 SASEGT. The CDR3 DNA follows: TGTGCCAGCAGTGAAGTACTAGCGGAATACGAGCAGTACTTC. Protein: CASSEVLAEYEQYF.

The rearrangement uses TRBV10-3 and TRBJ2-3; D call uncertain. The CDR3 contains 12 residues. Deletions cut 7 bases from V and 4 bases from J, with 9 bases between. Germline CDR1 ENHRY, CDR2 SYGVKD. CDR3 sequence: CAITGSSDTQYF. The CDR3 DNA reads TGTGCCATCACGGGTAGCTCAGATACGCAGTATTTT.

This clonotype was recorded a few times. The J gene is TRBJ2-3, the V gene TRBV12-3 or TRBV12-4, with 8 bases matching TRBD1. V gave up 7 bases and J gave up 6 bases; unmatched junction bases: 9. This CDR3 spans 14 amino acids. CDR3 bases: TGTGCCAGCACCCTGGACAGGGTGGGGGATACGCAGTATTTT. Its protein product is CASTLDRVGDTQYF.

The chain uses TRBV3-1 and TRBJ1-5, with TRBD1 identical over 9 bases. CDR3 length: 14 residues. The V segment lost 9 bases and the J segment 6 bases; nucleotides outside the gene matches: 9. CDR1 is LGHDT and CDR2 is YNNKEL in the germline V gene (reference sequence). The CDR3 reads CARGSGTGIQPQHF. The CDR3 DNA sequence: TGTGCCAGGGGTTCCGGGACAGGGATTCAGCCCCAGCATTTT.

In DNA, the CDR3 is TGTGCCAGCAGTGAAAGGACAGTTCTCTATGGCTACACCTTC. This translates into CASSERTVLYGYTF. The V call is TRBV6-1, the J call TRBJ1-2; perhaps TRBD1 as D (6 bases). The germline V gene encodes CDR1 MNHNS and CDR2 SASEGT. Trimming cost V 2 bases and J 4 bases, with 11 bases left between them. The CDR3 runs to 14 residues.

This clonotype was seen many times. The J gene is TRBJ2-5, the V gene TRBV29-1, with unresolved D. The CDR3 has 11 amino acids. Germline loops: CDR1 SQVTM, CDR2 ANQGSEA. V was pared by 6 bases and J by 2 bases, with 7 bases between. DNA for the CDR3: TGCAGCGTGCGGCAACAAGAGACCCAGTACTTC. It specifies CSVRQQETQYF.